This TCR beta chain appears in the sequencing data of a study of OX40 agonist ivuxolimab in advanced cancers. The method was immunoSEQ multiplex PCR; TCRdb's version includes in-frame clones alone and lacks a portion of them. Here the sample spans around 90,000 clones, about 90% being singletons. V dropped 6 bases and J dropped 3; count of bases not matched to a gene: 3. Germline V gene lookup returns CDR1 MNHNS and CDR2 SASEGT. This CDR3 has 14 residues. The chain links TRBV6-1 to TRBJ2-7, with 12 positions matching TRBD2. This receptor was taken from an adult with an advanced solid tumor such as melanoma, head and neck, liver or kidney cancer. Specimen: CD4+ or CD8+ T cells sorted from blood, collected in a trial of the OX40 agonist ivuxolimab. This chain's CDR3 is CASSQTSGSYEQYF. The CDR3 DNA reads as TGTGCCAGCAGCCAGACTAGCGGGAGCTACGAGCAGTACTTC.